This TCR beta chain is from a study of T-cell reconstitution after alpha-beta-depleted transplantation in children. Looked up from germline, CDR1 is DFQATT and CDR2 is SNEGSKA (reference sequence). This CDR3 is built from 19 residues. V was clipped by 2 bases and J by 2 bases; unmatched bases: 20. This clonotype was seen only a few times. Its specificity is not known. During its preparation, the TCRbeta library received unique molecular identifiers. TCRdb fed the PCR reads into MiXCR, producing one record per CDR3 protein. Of about 600,000 distinct CDR3 sequences listed, 10% to 15% are singletons. Study-level findings and limits: By one year post-transplant, T-cell counts and diversity largely arose from T cells that were newly produced. Reports say that about two months after transplant, the alpha-beta T cells came out of several hundred graft clones that had expanded. After transplant, high TCRbeta diversity at day 60 in some patients arose from surviving recipient T cells and thymic progenitors.

This specimen consisted of PBMCs, mostly from graft donor cells, obtained 360 days after TCRalphabeta/CD19-depleted stem cell transplant. The V call is TRBV20-1, the J call TRBJ2-5; TRBD2 aligns across 7 bases. The source of this sequence is a male patient aged 10 to 17 who had a stem cell transplant for acute myeloid leukemia, so the T cells may come from the graft donor. CDR3 sequence (DNA): TGCAGTGCTAGATCCGGTGCGGCGGGAGCTTTTTTGGGGCAAGAGACCCAGTACTTC. Amino acids: CSARSGAAGAFLGQETQYF.